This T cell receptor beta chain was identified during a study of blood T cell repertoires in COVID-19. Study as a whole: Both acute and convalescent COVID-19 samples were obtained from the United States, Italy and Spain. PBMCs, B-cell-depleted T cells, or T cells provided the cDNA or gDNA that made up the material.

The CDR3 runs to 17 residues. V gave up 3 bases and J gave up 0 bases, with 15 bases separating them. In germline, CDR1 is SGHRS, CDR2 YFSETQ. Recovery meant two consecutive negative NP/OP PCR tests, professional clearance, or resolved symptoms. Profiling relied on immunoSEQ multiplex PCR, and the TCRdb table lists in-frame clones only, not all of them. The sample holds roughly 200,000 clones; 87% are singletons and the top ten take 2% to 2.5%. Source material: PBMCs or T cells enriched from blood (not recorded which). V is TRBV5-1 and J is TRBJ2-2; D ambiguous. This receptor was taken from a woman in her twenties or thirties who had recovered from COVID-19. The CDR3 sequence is CASSSSVTGANTGELFF. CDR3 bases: TGCGCCAGCAGCTCGTCGGTTACGGGTGCGAACACCGGGGAGCTGTTTTTT.